These T cell receptor beta chains were read from a single sample in a study of T cell changes during pregnancy in multiple sclerosis. Measured with immunoSEQ multiplex PCR; TCRdb has only the in-frame clones, and not every one. In the table there are 55,000 to 65,000 clones, over 85% of which are singletons. Sequenced here: CD4+ T cells from peripheral blood mononuclear cells, sampled before pregnancy. These receptors came from a female donor with multiple sclerosis, enrolled in a pregnancy study. Each CDR3 is given with its conserved first and last residue. D genes are given only for firm matches. Clone size, where shown, is once, few, many, or a class for clones that have expanded.

CDR3aa: CAWSKSGSSEQYF
CDR3nt: TGTGCCTGGAGTAAGAGCGGGAGTAGCGAGCAGTACTTC
len: 13
j_gene: TRBJ2-7
abundance: -
v_gene: TRBV30
d_gene: TRBD2

CDR3aa: CASSEWRGQSNEKLFF
CDR3nt: TGTGCCAGCAGTGAATGGCGGGGACAGTCTAATGAAAAACTGTTTTTT
len: 16
j_gene: TRBJ1-4
abundance: -
v_gene: TRBV6-1
d_gene: TRBD1

CDR3aa: CASSGVGQGYTIYF
CDR3nt: TGTGCCAGTAGCGGAGTAGGACAAGGGTACACCATATATTTT
len: 14
j_gene: TRBJ1-3
abundance: few
v_gene: TRBV19
d_gene: -

CDR3aa: CAWSARDFYGYTF
CDR3nt: TGTGCCTGGAGCGCCCGGGACTTCTATGGCTACACCTTC
len: 13
j_gene: TRBJ1-2
abundance: -
v_gene: TRBV30
d_gene: -

CDR3aa: CASSPRPGDDEQYF
CDR3nt: TGTGCCAGCAGCCCCCGGCCAGGGGATGACGAGCAGTACTTC
len: 14
j_gene: TRBJ2-7
abundance: -
v_gene: TRBV7-9
d_gene: -

CDR3aa: CASSYTPGTSGAEQYF
CDR3nt: TGTGCCAGCAGTTATACACCCGGAACTAGCGGGGCCGAGCAGTACTTC
len: 16
j_gene: TRBJ2-7
abundance: -
v_gene: TRBV27
d_gene: TRBD2

CDR3aa: CASSLPAGPKGVRQFF
CDR3nt: TGTGCCAGCAGTTTACCCGCAGGGCCTAAGGGCGTCAGACAGTTCTTC
len: 16
j_gene: TRBJ2-1
abundance: -
v_gene: TRBV27
d_gene: -

CDR3aa: CASSLHRDMGPLYGYTF
CDR3nt: TGTGCCAGCAGCTTACACCGGGACATGGGGCCTCTTTATGGCTACACCTTC
len: 17
j_gene: TRBJ1-2
abundance: -
v_gene: TRBV7-2
d_gene: -

CDR3aa: CASSLVLPVGGAGSSEQYF
CDR3nt: TGTGCCAGCAGCTTAGTTCTCCCGGTGGGCGGGGCGGGGTCTAGCGAGCAGTACTTC
len: 19
j_gene: TRBJ2-7
abundance: -
v_gene: TRBV11-2
d_gene: -

CDR3aa: CASSPAGELFF
CDR3nt: TGTGCCAGCAGCCCTGCCGGGGAGCTGTTTTTT
len: 11
j_gene: TRBJ2-2
abundance: -
v_gene: TRBV16
d_gene: -

CDR3aa: CASRRTDNTGELFF
CDR3nt: TGTGCCAGCAGACGGACAGATAACACCGGGGAGCTGTTTTTT
len: 14
j_gene: TRBJ2-2
abundance: -
v_gene: TRBV7-9
d_gene: -

CDR3aa: CATAGTPQISTDTQYF
CDR3nt: TGTGCCACCGCAGGCACGCCCCAAATTAGCACAGATACGCAGTATTTT
len: 16
j_gene: TRBJ2-3
abundance: -
v_gene: TRBV15
d_gene: -

CDR3aa: CASSLTGGSGANVLTF
CDR3nt: TGTGCCAGCAGCTTGACAGGGGGTTCTGGGGCCAACGTCCTGACTTTC
len: 16
j_gene: TRBJ2-6
abundance: -
v_gene: TRBV7-2
d_gene: TRBD1

CDR3aa: CASSSTGFGYTF
CDR3nt: TGTGCCAGCAGCTCCACAGGGTTTGGCTACACCTTC
len: 12
j_gene: TRBJ1-2
abundance: few
v_gene: TRBV5-4
d_gene: -

CDR3aa: CASSATDRAEGYTF
CDR3nt: TGTGCCAGCAGCGCTACCGACAGGGCGGAGGGCTACACCTTC
len: 14
j_gene: TRBJ1-2
abundance: -
v_gene: TRBV9
d_gene: TRBD1

CDR3aa: CASRAIATNEKLFF
CDR3nt: TGTGCCAGTAGGGCAATCGCAACTAATGAAAAACTGTTTTTT
len: 14
j_gene: TRBJ1-4
abundance: -
v_gene: TRBV19
d_gene: -

CDR3aa: CASIRDGYGYTF
CDR3nt: TGTGCCAGCATCAGGGATGGCTATGGCTACACCTTC
len: 12
j_gene: TRBJ1-2
abundance: -
v_gene: TRBV2
d_gene: -

CDR3aa: CASSTRQGYEQYF
CDR3nt: TGTGCCAGCAGCACCAGACAGGGCTACGAGCAGTACTTC
len: 13
j_gene: TRBJ2-7
abundance: -
v_gene: TRBV7-9
d_gene: TRBD1

CDR3aa: CATRGTGVTEAFF
CDR3nt: TGTGCCACCAGGGGGACAGGGGTCACTGAAGCTTTCTTT
len: 13
j_gene: TRBJ1-1
abundance: once
v_gene: TRBV2
d_gene: TRBD1

CDR3aa: CASSLDRTGQTGELFF
CDR3nt: TGTGCCAGCAGCTTAGACAGGACAGGGCAGACCGGGGAGCTGTTTTTT
len: 16
j_gene: TRBJ2-2
abundance: few
v_gene: TRBV11-2
d_gene: TRBD1

CDR3aa: CASSFRGGRAGETQYF
CDR3nt: TGTGCCAGCAGTTTTAGGGGCGGGAGGGCCGGGGAGACCCAGTACTTC
len: 16
j_gene: TRBJ2-5
abundance: once
v_gene: TRBV7-2
d_gene: TRBD2

CDR3aa: CASRAGGGSYEQYF
CDR3nt: TGTGCCAGTAGGGCAGGGGGCGGGTCCTACGAGCAGTACTTC
len: 14
j_gene: TRBJ2-7
abundance: -
v_gene: TRBV19
d_gene: TRBD1

CDR3aa: CATAGSHPLKYSGNTIYF
CDR3nt: TGTGCCACAGCTGGGAGTCACCCACTGAAATACTCTGGAAACACCATATATTTT
len: 18
j_gene: TRBJ1-3
abundance: -
v_gene: TRBV27
d_gene: -

CDR3aa: CASSPITGLGSGANVLTF
CDR3nt: TGTGCCAGCAGTCCCATAACGGGGTTAGGATCTGGGGCCAACGTCCTGACTTTC
len: 18
j_gene: TRBJ2-6
abundance: -
v_gene: TRBV28
d_gene: -

CDR3aa: CASSFTGPGPQHF
CDR3nt: TGTGCCAGCAGCTTCACAGGGCCGGGGCCCCAGCATTTT
len: 13
j_gene: TRBJ1-5
abundance: -
v_gene: TRBV6-5
d_gene: -

CDR3aa: CASRLAHTGELFF
CDR3nt: TGTGCCAGCCGGCTAGCGCACACCGGGGAGCTGTTTTTT
len: 13
j_gene: TRBJ2-2
abundance: -
v_gene: TRBV6-6
d_gene: -

CDR3aa: CASRRAGLAGTTDTQYF
CDR3nt: TGCGCCAGCAGGCGCGCCGGACTAGCGGGTACCACAGATACGCAGTATTTT
len: 17
j_gene: TRBJ2-3
abundance: once
v_gene: TRBV5-1
d_gene: TRBD2

CDR3aa: CASNEGGRPPFF
CDR3nt: TGTGCCAGCAACGAGGGAGGCCGACCACCGTTCTTC
len: 12
j_gene: TRBJ2-1
abundance: -
v_gene: TRBV27
d_gene: -

CDR3aa: CASSSTSGRGTQYF
CDR3nt: TGCGCCAGCAGCTCGACTAGCGGGAGGGGGACCCAGTACTTC
len: 14
j_gene: TRBJ2-5
abundance: -
v_gene: TRBV5-1
d_gene: TRBD2

CDR3aa: CASSPRQSGYTF
CDR3nt: TGTGCCAGCAGTCCTAGACAGAGTGGCTACACCTTC
len: 12
j_gene: TRBJ1-2
abundance: -
v_gene: TRBV28
d_gene: -

CDR3aa: CASSLGWRTYNEQFF
CDR3nt: TGTGCCAGCAGCTTGGGATGGCGGACCTACAATGAGCAGTTCTTC
len: 15
j_gene: TRBJ2-1
abundance: -
v_gene: TRBV5-6
d_gene: -

CDR3aa: CASSSGLARPADTQYF
CDR3nt: TGTGCCAGCAGCTCTGGACTAGCGAGACCAGCAGATACGCAGTATTTT
len: 16
j_gene: TRBJ2-3
abundance: -
v_gene: TRBV5-4
d_gene: TRBD2

CDR3aa: CASSPQPGQGNTIYF
CDR3nt: TGCGCCAGCAGCCCGCAACCGGGACAGGGAAACACCATATATTTT
len: 15
j_gene: TRBJ1-3
abundance: -
v_gene: TRBV4-3
d_gene: TRBD1

CDR3aa: CASEAGGRYTQYF
CDR3nt: TGTGCCAGCGAAGCGGGGGGCCGATATACGCAGTATTTT
len: 13
j_gene: TRBJ2-3
abundance: -
v_gene: TRBV7-2
d_gene: TRBD2

CDR3aa: CASSLAGGNYGYTF
CDR3nt: TGTGCCAGCAGCCTAGCAGGGGGGAATTATGGCTACACCTTC
len: 14
j_gene: TRBJ1-2
abundance: -
v_gene: TRBV27
d_gene: TRBD1

CDR3aa: CASSLDRVQETQYF
CDR3nt: TGTGCCAGCAGCCTGGACAGGGTCCAAGAGACCCAGTACTTC
len: 14
j_gene: TRBJ2-5
abundance: -
v_gene: TRBV6-6
d_gene: TRBD1

CDR3aa: CASSVGGGTYEQYF
CDR3nt: TGTGCCAGCAGCGTAGGCGGAGGGACCTACGAGCAGTACTTC
len: 14
j_gene: TRBJ2-7
abundance: -
v_gene: TRBV9
d_gene: -

CDR3aa: CAISLLADEQFF
CDR3nt: TGTGCCATCAGCCTACTAGCAGATGAGCAGTTCTTC
len: 12
j_gene: TRBJ2-1
abundance: -
v_gene: TRBV10-3
d_gene: -

CDR3aa: CASSPLTGGLYNEQFF
CDR3nt: TGTGCCAGCTCACCCTTGACAGGGGGCCTCTACAATGAGCAGTTCTTC
len: 16
j_gene: TRBJ2-1
abundance: -
v_gene: TRBV18
d_gene: TRBD1

CDR3aa: CASSLVLGGSSYNEQFF
CDR3nt: TGTGCCAGCAGCTTGGTGTTGGGCGGGTCCTCCTACAATGAGCAGTTCTTC
len: 17
j_gene: TRBJ2-1
abundance: -
v_gene: TRBV5-4
d_gene: -

CDR3aa: CASSYDGGNEQFF
CDR3nt: TGCGCCAGCAGCTATGACGGGGGGAATGAGCAGTTCTTC
len: 13
j_gene: TRBJ2-1
abundance: -
v_gene: TRBV5-1
d_gene: TRBD2

CDR3aa: CSVYLRTGDRYGYTF
CDR3nt: TGCAGCGTCTATCTCAGGACAGGGGATAGGTATGGCTACACCTTC
len: 15
j_gene: TRBJ1-2
abundance: -
v_gene: TRBV29-1
d_gene: TRBD1

CDR3aa: CASNSEKLFF
CDR3nt: TGTGCCAGCAACAGTGAAAAACTGTTTTTT
len: 10
j_gene: TRBJ1-4
abundance: -
v_gene: TRBV21-1
d_gene: -

CDR3aa: CASSQGYRENEQFF
CDR3nt: TGCGCCAGCAGCCAAGGGTACCGGGAAAATGAGCAGTTCTTC
len: 14
j_gene: TRBJ2-1
abundance: -
v_gene: TRBV4-3
d_gene: -

CDR3aa: CASSSRGAYEQFF
CDR3nt: TGCGCCAGCAGCTCGCGGGGGGCGTATGAGCAGTTCTTC
len: 13
j_gene: TRBJ2-1
abundance: -
v_gene: TRBV5-1
d_gene: TRBD2

CDR3aa: CASSVFGQGAGNTIYF
CDR3nt: TGTGCCAGCAGTGTTTTCGGACAGGGGGCAGGAAACACCATATATTTT
len: 16
j_gene: TRBJ1-3
abundance: -
v_gene: TRBV6-1
d_gene: TRBD1

CDR3aa: CASSSGQNMNTEAFF
CDR3nt: TGTGCCAGCAGCTCGGGACAGAACATGAACACTGAAGCTTTCTTT
len: 15
j_gene: TRBJ1-1
abundance: -
v_gene: TRBV7-9
d_gene: TRBD1

CDR3aa: CASSPKPQDTQYF
CDR3nt: TGCGCCAGCAGCCCTAAACCTCAAGATACGCAGTATTTT
len: 13
j_gene: TRBJ2-3
abundance: once
v_gene: TRBV5-1
d_gene: -

CDR3aa: CASSLTAGGLPGANVLTF
CDR3nt: TGTGCCAGCAGCTTAACGGCAGGGGGTCTCCCTGGGGCCAACGTCCTGACTTTC
len: 18
j_gene: TRBJ2-6
abundance: -
v_gene: TRBV7-3
d_gene: TRBD1

CDR3aa: CASKAPQGLAGYEQYF
CDR3nt: TGTGCCAGCAAAGCCCCCCAGGGACTAGCGGGATACGAGCAGTACTTC
len: 16
j_gene: TRBJ2-7
abundance: -
v_gene: TRBV2
d_gene: TRBD2

CDR3aa: CASSLTRNTEAFF
CDR3nt: TGCGCCAGCAGCTTGACGCGGAACACTGAAGCTTTCTTT
len: 13
j_gene: TRBJ1-1
abundance: -
v_gene: TRBV5-1
d_gene: -

CDR3aa: CAWSQGSSYEQYF
CDR3nt: TGTGCCTGGAGCCAGGGTAGCTCCTACGAGCAGTACTTC
len: 13
j_gene: TRBJ2-7
abundance: -
v_gene: TRBV30
d_gene: -

CDR3aa: CSVEIQNTEAFF
CDR3nt: TGCAGCGTTGAAATTCAAAACACTGAAGCTTTCTTT
len: 12
j_gene: TRBJ1-1
abundance: few
v_gene: TRBV29-1
d_gene: -

CDR3aa: CASSLVGTGGKVAEAFF
CDR3nt: TGTGCCAGCAGCTTAGTTGGGACAGGGGGGAAAGTTGCTGAAGCTTTCTTT
len: 17
j_gene: TRBJ1-1
abundance: -
v_gene: TRBV7-2
d_gene: TRBD1

CDR3aa: CATLGGQGLGTEAFF
CDR3nt: TGTGCCACCCTGGGGGGACAGGGGTTAGGCACTGAAGCTTTCTTT
len: 15
j_gene: TRBJ1-1
abundance: -
v_gene: TRBV6-1
d_gene: TRBD1

CDR3aa: CASMPSGSADTQYF
CDR3nt: TGCGCCAGCATGCCTAGCGGGAGTGCAGATACGCAGTATTTT
len: 14
j_gene: TRBJ2-3
abundance: -
v_gene: TRBV5-1
d_gene: TRBD2

CDR3aa: CASSLEWTRIDEQFF
CDR3nt: TGTGCCAGCAGCTTAGAGTGGACTAGAATCGATGAGCAGTTCTTC
len: 15
j_gene: TRBJ2-1
abundance: -
v_gene: TRBV7-2
d_gene: TRBD2

CDR3aa: CASSVAGSSYEQYF
CDR3nt: TGTGCCAGCTCAGTGGCGGGAAGCTCCTACGAGCAGTACTTC
len: 14
j_gene: TRBJ2-7
abundance: -
v_gene: TRBV18
d_gene: -